This is a list of T cell receptor beta chains from one sample in a study of CD8 T cells in Susac syndrome. Using its own MiXCR run on the immunoSEQ multiplex PCR reads, TCRdb lists one record per CDR3 protein. Here the sample spans about 400,000 distinct CDR3 sequences, around 83% being singletons. The sequenced material came from CD8+ T cells from PBMCs. The receptors derive from a human donor with multiple sclerosis. The CDR3 runs from the conserved cysteine through the conserved F or W. Clone size is not always given. Where it is, it says once, few, many or a class for expanded clones.

size	V	J	CDR3
few	TRBV5-1	TRBJ2-5	CASSLAGRRQGAPHQETQYF
.	TRBV5-1	TRBJ2-7	CASSLSWTGGDEQYF
.	TRBV3-1	TRBJ2-1	CASSQKPGQGSEQFF
.	TRBV29-1	TRBJ2-2	CSVEGQLSGELFF
.	TRBV4-1	TRBJ2-7	CASSQWGTNPYEQYF
.	TRBV7-9	TRBJ1-2	CASSTEGTYGYTF
once	TRBV2	TRBJ2-7	CASSTRSFYEQYF
.	TRBV5-4	TRBJ1-1	CASSQISQQGGFGTEAFF
.	TRBV12-3/TRBV12-4	TRBJ1-2	CASSPAGYRNGYTF
.	TRBV7-6	TRBJ2-3	CASSHVGPDTQYF
.	TRBV5-1	TRBJ1-2	CASSLEKTGTNYGYTF
.	TRBV6-1	TRBJ2-5	CASSLQRAGETQYF
.	TRBV5-4	TRBJ2-1	CASSLEGLRGNEQFF
.	TRBV6-5	TRBJ2-1	CASSYSSGEDRGNEQFF
.	TRBV13	TRBJ2-2	CASSPGQGVPGELFF